This is a list of T cell receptor beta chains from one sample in a study of blood T cell repertoires in COVID-19. The method was immunoSEQ multiplex PCR; TCRdb's version includes in-frame clones alone and lacks a portion of them. The data show 70,000 or so clones, 87% seen once. Sequencing was carried out using peripheral blood. The receptors shown here come from a woman aged 18-30 years with acute or convalescent COVID-19. Each CDR3 is given without its conserved first and last residue.

CDR3aa: ASSLTTVRDNNEKLF
j_gene: TRBJ1-4
v_gene: TRBV7-9

CDR3aa: ASSEGGTMNTEAF
j_gene: TRBJ1-1
v_gene: TRBV2

CDR3aa: ASTLAGRYNEQF
j_gene: TRBJ2-1
v_gene: TRBV6-6

CDR3aa: ASSLGLEQF
j_gene: TRBJ2-1
v_gene: TRBV6-2/TRBV6-3

CDR3aa: ASRDRQNTEAF
j_gene: TRBJ1-1
v_gene: TRBV12-3/TRBV12-4

CDR3aa: ASRSKGGVYGYT
j_gene: TRBJ1-2
v_gene: TRBV5-4

CDR3aa: ASSSRLAGGPHEQF
j_gene: TRBJ2-1
v_gene: TRBV9

CDR3aa: ASSLGSHEAF
j_gene: TRBJ1-1
v_gene: TRBV12-3/TRBV12-4

CDR3aa: ASSPETGGNEKLF
j_gene: TRBJ1-4
v_gene: TRBV28

CDR3aa: AWSVALAGELF
j_gene: TRBJ2-2
v_gene: TRBV30

CDR3aa: AISRSYGTSGNLDTGELF
j_gene: TRBJ2-2
v_gene: TRBV10-3

CDR3aa: ASSSITGELF
j_gene: TRBJ2-2
v_gene: TRBV11-2

CDR3aa: ASSQSTYEQY
j_gene: TRBJ2-7
v_gene: TRBV18

CDR3aa: ASSPPLEDSGGSETQY
j_gene: TRBJ2-5
v_gene: TRBV18

CDR3aa: ASSLDVAGVVEQF
j_gene: TRBJ2-1
v_gene: TRBV11-2

CDR3aa: ASSLSVVETQY
j_gene: TRBJ2-5
v_gene: TRBV7-2

CDR3aa: ASSPRSYEQY
j_gene: TRBJ2-7
v_gene: TRBV3-1/TRBV3-2

CDR3aa: ASSVLGAGKETQY
j_gene: TRBJ2-5
v_gene: TRBV19

CDR3aa: AWSVDGYNEQF
j_gene: TRBJ2-1
v_gene: TRBV30

CDR3aa: ATSDRGGTKNEQF
j_gene: TRBJ2-1
v_gene: TRBV24-1

CDR3aa: ASSQGTGTNEKLF
j_gene: TRBJ1-4
v_gene: TRBV4-3

CDR3aa: AWSAGRTYEQY
j_gene: TRBJ2-7
v_gene: TRBV30

CDR3aa: ASSFGQDSTDTQY
j_gene: TRBJ2-3
v_gene: TRBV28

CDR3aa: ASSLDSSSYEQY
j_gene: TRBJ2-7
v_gene: TRBV7-2

CDR3aa: AFGQGGTEAF
j_gene: TRBJ1-1
v_gene: TRBV30

CDR3aa: ASSSGGWVSPMGGPGYGYT
j_gene: TRBJ1-2
v_gene: TRBV28

CDR3aa: ASSSNLDKDGYT
j_gene: TRBJ1-2
v_gene: TRBV6-6

CDR3aa: ASSAGQGGQETQY
j_gene: TRBJ2-5
v_gene: TRBV9

CDR3aa: ASSLRVTGPYEQY
j_gene: TRBJ2-7
v_gene: TRBV7-9

CDR3aa: ASSLTAGNSYNEQF
j_gene: TRBJ2-1
v_gene: TRBV27

CDR3aa: SVGGGRSGDSYEQY
j_gene: TRBJ2-7
v_gene: TRBV29-1

CDR3aa: ASSPDSEYGYT
j_gene: TRBJ1-2
v_gene: TRBV19

CDR3aa: ASSLEGLMQF
j_gene: TRBJ2-1
v_gene: TRBV5-1

CDR3aa: SASFGSGGNSPLH
j_gene: TRBJ1-6
v_gene: TRBV20-1

CDR3aa: ASGKRDSNEKLF
j_gene: TRBJ1-4
v_gene: TRBV27

CDR3aa: ASSRALTPYNEQF
j_gene: TRBJ2-1
v_gene: TRBV5-6

CDR3aa: ASSYRGPGTEAF
j_gene: TRBJ1-1
v_gene: TRBV6-5

CDR3aa: ASSSGQSKNIQY
j_gene: TRBJ2-4
v_gene: TRBV7-2

CDR3aa: ASSLGASGAQETKY
j_gene: TRBJ2-5
v_gene: TRBV7-9

CDR3aa: ASSLNRGDTQY
j_gene: TRBJ2-3
v_gene: TRBV10-1

CDR3aa: ASSLDQYNEQF
j_gene: TRBJ2-1
v_gene: TRBV11-2

CDR3aa: ASSQSRGLYTGELF
j_gene: TRBJ2-2
v_gene: TRBV4-3

CDR3aa: ASSYPGQGYGYT
j_gene: TRBJ1-2
v_gene: TRBV7-9

CDR3aa: ASNKEGRGRGDTGELF
j_gene: TRBJ2-2
v_gene: TRBV2

CDR3aa: ASSPYSGSLNEQF
j_gene: TRBJ2-1
v_gene: TRBV11-2

CDR3aa: ASSLDSGTGYGYT
j_gene: TRBJ1-2
v_gene: TRBV7-9

CDR3aa: AWSTGQGASYGYT
j_gene: TRBJ1-2
v_gene: TRBV30

CDR3aa: ASRPRGHEQF
j_gene: TRBJ2-1
v_gene: TRBV2

CDR3aa: ASRPRGLEGYT
j_gene: TRBJ1-2
v_gene: TRBV6-5

CDR3aa: ASSFWTGKAF
j_gene: TRBJ1-1
v_gene: TRBV5-6

CDR3aa: ASSQDAAGGEKLF
j_gene: TRBJ1-4
v_gene: TRBV4-1

CDR3aa: ASSLGMGLDPINEQF
j_gene: TRBJ2-1
v_gene: TRBV7-9

CDR3aa: ASSLLRYTEAF
j_gene: TRBJ1-1
v_gene: TRBV5-1

CDR3aa: ASSYSPDRGLQQY
j_gene: TRBJ2-7
v_gene: TRBV6-6

CDR3aa: ASIGHPANTEAF
j_gene: TRBJ1-1
v_gene: TRBV19

CDR3aa: ASSQEFGTIYEQY
j_gene: TRBJ2-7
v_gene: TRBV4-3

CDR3aa: ASSLSGLKSTDTQY
j_gene: TRBJ2-3
v_gene: TRBV18

CDR3aa: ASSPDRVVGYT
j_gene: TRBJ1-2
v_gene: TRBV10-1

CDR3aa: ASSYPLYEQY
j_gene: TRBJ2-7
v_gene: TRBV6-5

CDR3aa: ASSDNPSGSEKLF
j_gene: TRBJ1-4
v_gene: TRBV6-1